These 24 T cell receptor beta chains came from one sample sequenced in a study of T cell responses to AZD1222 COVID-19 vaccine. TCRdb's copy holds only in-frame clones and misses some; the assay was immunoSEQ multiplex PCR. The data hold about 180,000 clones, with about 86% observed a single time. The sequencing here drew on peripheral blood, taken 28 days after the second AZD1222 dose. Source of these receptors: an adult who received the AZD1222 COVID-19 vaccine.

The rearrangement joins TRBV28 to TRBJ1-3; D not resolved. The CDR3 is made up of 12 amino acids. Germline CDR1 and CDR2: MDHEN and SYDVKM. Trimming took off 3 bases at V and 4 bases at J, with 4 bases between the two ends. As DNA, the CDR3 is TGTGCCAGCAGTTTCCGGGGAAACACCATATATTTT. This codes for CASSFRGNTIYF.

A single count supports this clone. The chain carries TRBV5-1 and TRBJ2-3; D possibly uses TRBD1 or TRBD2 (5 bases each). CDR1 and CDR2 from the germline V gene are SGHRS and YFSETQ. The CDR3 totals 15 residues. The V and J ends lost 0 bases and 4 bases respectively, with 12 bases between them. CDR3: CASSLGGRDADTQYF. The CDR3, as DNA: TGCGCCAGCAGCTTGGGGGGCAGGGACGCAGATACGCAGTATTTT.

This clone was counted only a few times. The J gene is TRBJ1-6, the V gene TRBV18, with 7 bases aligning to TRBD1. The germline CDR1 and CDR2 sequences are KGHSH and LQKENI. V was pared by 3 bases and J by 10 bases, with 6 bases of the junction left unmatched. The CDR3 is 14 amino acids. The CDR3 spells CASSPGRRGSPLHF. CDR3 DNA sequence: TGTGCCAGCTCACCGGGGCGCAGGGGGTCACCCCTCCACTTT. Full variable domain (outside the CDR3, taken from reference TRBV18 and TRBJ1-6): NAGVMQNPRHLVRRRGQEARLRCSPMKGHSHVYWYRQLPEEGLKFMVYLQKENIIDESGMPKERFSAEFPKEGPSILRIQQVVRGDSAAYFCASSPGRRGSPLHFGNGTRLTVT.

This chain links TRBV30 with TRBJ1-1; no firm D call. The V end was cut by 0 bases, the J end by 4 bases, with 12 bases between. CDR1 is GTSNPN, CDR2 SVGIG, per germline (reference sequence). This CDR3 is 14 amino acids long. CDR3 region: CAWSVWLGGTEAFF. The DNA of the CDR3 is TGTGCCTGGAGTGTATGGTTGGGCGGCACTGAAGCTTTCTTT.

The rearrangement joins TRBV27 to TRBJ2-3; D assignment may be TRBD1 or TRBD2 (5 bases each). This CDR3 spans 14 amino acids. CDR1 MNHEY and CDR2 SMNVEV come from the germline V gene (reference sequence). Trimming took off 6 bases at V and 4 bases at J, with 14 bases between the two ends. CDR3 amino acids: CASRGDLDPDTQYF. The DNA of the CDR3 is TGTGCCAGCAGGGGGGACCTGGACCCAGATACGCAGTATTTT.

The chain links TRBV19 to TRBJ1-1; the D gene is possibly TRBD1 (5 bases). V was pared by 9 bases and J by 4 bases, with 18 bases between. The CDR3 has 14 amino acids. Germline-derived CDR1 and CDR2 are LNHDA and SQIVND (reference sequence). CDR3 residues: CASSSPGLITEAFF. The CDR3 DNA follows: TGTGCCAGCTCGTCCCCGGGACTTATCACTGAAGCTTTCTTT. The full variable domain, rest sourced from reference TRBV19 and TRBJ1-1, is DGGITQSPKYLFRKEGQNVTLSCEQNLNHDAMYWYRQDPGQGLRLIYYSQIVNDFQKGDIAEGYSVSREKKESFPLTVTSAQKNPTAFYLCASSSPGLITEAFFGQGTRLTVV.

The chain joins TRBV6-5 to TRBJ1-2, with TRBD1 identical over 8 bases. Germline V gene sequence: CDR1 MNHEY, CDR2 SVGAGI. CDR3 length: 14 amino acids. Germline trimming cut 5 bases from V and 4 bases from J; bases unmatched to any gene: 6. CDR3 sequence reads: CASSQGAAFYGYTF. The CDR3 nucleotides are TGTGCCAGCAGTCAGGGGGCGGCCTTCTATGGCTACACCTTC.

The CDR3 nucleotides are TGTGCCAGCAGTCCCAGACAGGCGGCGGGTGAAAAACTGTTTTTT. It codes for CASSPRQAAGEKLFF. This sequence joins TRBV28 and TRBJ1-4; the D gene is possibly TRBD1 (6 bases). The CDR3 contains 15 residues. V was shortened by 5 bases and J by 7 bases, with 17 bases between the two germline ends. Germline CDR1 MDHEN, CDR2 SYDVKM.

This rearrangement joins TRBV18 to TRBJ1-5; no firm D call. The V and J ends lost 1 base and 1 base respectively, with 11 bases between them. The CDR3 spans 16 residues. Germline loops: CDR1 KGHSH, CDR2 LQKENI. CDR3 sequence reads: CASSPRPWQSNQPQHF. The DNA of the CDR3 is TGTGCCAGCTCACCACGGCCCTGGCAGAGCAATCAGCCCCAGCATTTT.

This chain uses TRBV23-1 with TRBJ1-4; unclear D gene. TRBV23-1 is filed as an ORF, its function uncertain. V was cut by 3 bases and J by 8 bases, with 25 bases left in between. This CDR3 is 18 amino acids long. Here the CDR3 DNA reads TGCGCCAGCAGTCAGCCAGGCCTAGAATGGGTCGTGGCAGAAAAACTGTTTTTT. As protein: CASSQPGLEWVVAEKLFF.

J is TRBJ2-5 and V is TRBV5-1, with D uncertain. CDR1 and CDR2 (germline): SGHRS, YFSETQ. The V gene lost 4 bases and the J gene lost 4 bases, with 11 bases spanning the gap. This CDR3 spans 13 amino acids. CDR3 amino acids: CASSRDDLETQYF. The CDR3 coding sequence is TGCGCCAGCAGCCGTGATGACCTAGAGACCCAGTACTTC.

The chain is built from TRBV5-4 and TRBJ2-1, with 9 nucleotides matching TRBD1. The CDR3 is made up of 16 amino acids. With 4 bases clipped from V and 3 bases from J, the junction kept 8 bases outside the gene matches. Per the germline V gene, CDR1 is SGHNT and CDR2 is YYREEE (reference sequence). The CDR3 bases are TGTGCCAGCAGCGCGTCCCCGGGACAGGGCTACAATGAGCAGTTCTTC. The encoded protein is CASSASPGQGYNEQFF.

V and J are TRBV5-1 and TRBJ2-7; possible D gene TRBD2, 5 bases. Germline CDR1 SGHRS, CDR2 YFSETQ. The CDR3 covers 14 residues. V lost 2 bases and J 11 bases, leaving 20 bases between the germline ends. The CDR3 loop is CASSFEGLNAPKYF. The CDR3 DNA reads TGCGCCAGCAGCTTCGAAGGACTGAACGCTCCGAAGTACTTC.

The chain is built from TRBV7-2 and TRBJ1-2; D is ambiguous. This CDR3 has 16 amino acids. Trimming cost V 2 bases and J 2 bases, with 15 bases left between them. Germline V gene sequence: CDR1 SGHTA, CDR2 FQGNSA. DNA for the CDR3: TGTGCCAGCAGCTTATGGAGGCAGTCCCCCAACTATGGCTACACCTTC. Translation gives CASSLWRQSPNYGYTF.

This clone has just one count. The V call is TRBV18, the J call TRBJ2-7; perhaps D is TRBD1 or TRBD2 (5 bases each). The germline V and J ends were trimmed by 4 bases and 0 bases, with 7 bases remaining between them. In germline, CDR1 is KGHSH, CDR2 LQKENI. The CDR3 is 13 amino acids. The CDR3 here is CASSRGSSYEQYF. In DNA, the CDR3 is TGTGCCAGCTCACGGGGGTCCTCCTACGAGCAGTACTTC.

V is TRBV28 and J is TRBJ2-7; D not certain. The ends were cut back, 10 bases at V and 1 base at J, with 5 bases in the middle. This CDR3 is 10 amino acids long. Germline-derived CDR1 and CDR2 are MDHEN and SYDVKM. CDR3 bases: TGTGCCACCTTATCCTACGAGCAGTACTTC. Protein sequence: CATLSYEQYF.

The CDR3 loop reads CASSWKVSGGASVDEQFF. CDR3 nucleotides: TGCGCCAGCAGCTGGAAGGTTAGCGGGGGGGCGAGTGTGGATGAGCAGTTCTTC. The chain links TRBV5-1 to TRBJ2-1, with 11 bases matching TRBD2. Germline values: CDR1 SGHRS, CDR2 YFSETQ. This CDR3 contains 18 residues. Germline trimming cut 3 bases from V and 8 bases from J; bases unmatched to any gene: 16. The entire variable domain, with the rest obtained from reference TRBV5-1 and TRBJ2-1, is as follows: KAGVTQTPRYLIKTRGQQVTLSCSPISGHRSVSWYQQTPGQGLQFLFEYFSETQRNKGNFPGRFSGRQFSNSRSEMNVSTLELGDSALYLCASSWKVSGGASVDEQFFGPGTRLTVL.

A single count supports this clone. The J gene is TRBJ2-7, the V gene TRBV19, with TRBD2 matching 9 bases. This CDR3 comprises 12 residues. Germline loops: CDR1 LNHDA, CDR2 SQIVND (reference sequence). J lost 2 bases, V lost 10 bases, and 3 bases had no gene match. The CDR3 DNA reads as TGTGCCACGCGGGAGGGGACCTACGAGCAGTACTTC. As protein: CATREGTYEQYF. The entire variable domain, with the rest obtained from reference TRBV19 and TRBJ2-7, is as follows: DGGITQSPKYLFRKEGQNVTLSCEQNLNHDAMYWYRQDPGQGLRLIYYSQIVNDFQKGDIAEGYSVSREKKESFPLTVTSAQKNPTAFYLCATREGTYEQYFGPGTRLTVT.

This chain connects TRBV7-3 to TRBJ2-7; TRBD2 matches at 13 bases. Germline assignment: CDR1 SGHTA and CDR2 FQGTGA. The CDR3 is 15 residues long. Trimming at V came to 3 bases and at J to 7 bases, leaving 6 bases not matched to a gene. The CDR3 loop is CASSLGLAGFREQYF. In DNA form, the CDR3 reads TGTGCCAGCAGCTTGGGACTAGCGGGGTTTCGGGAGCAGTACTTC.

J is TRBJ2-2 and V is TRBV5-5, with TRBD2 matching over 11 bases. The CDR3 contains 16 residues. The junction had 6 bases not matched to a gene; V was cut back by 4 bases and J by 4 bases. Per the germline V gene, CDR1 is SGHKS and CDR2 is YYEKEE (reference sequence). CDR3 nucleotide sequence: TGTGCCAGCAGCGCGATAGCGGGGGGGATCACCGGGGAGCTGTTTTTT. Its translation is CASSAIAGGITGELFF.

The rearrangement uses TRBV30 and TRBJ2-5; 13 nucleotides line up with TRBD2. Unmatched junction bases numbered 9, after V lost 1 base and J lost 4 bases. The CDR3 extends over 17 amino acids. In germline, CDR1 is GTSNPN, CDR2 SVGIG (reference sequence). CDR3 protein: CAWSARGTSGVGETQYF. For the CDR3, the DNA is TGTGCCTGGAGTGCCCGCGGGACTAGCGGGGTGGGAGAGACCCAGTACTTC.

This clone came up once. The chain uses TRBV15 and TRBJ2-3; D gene uncertain. This CDR3 is built from 12 residues. Germline CDR1 reads LNHNV; CDR2 reads YYDKDF (reference sequence). The V gene lost 1 base and the J gene lost 3 bases, with 2 bases spanning the gap. The CDR3 loop is CATSRVTDTQYF. In nucleotides, the CDR3 is TGTGCCACCAGCAGAGTTACAGATACGCAGTATTTT.

The V and J genes are TRBV2 and TRBJ2-1, with D maybe TRBD2 (5 bases). Trimming took off 4 bases at V and 10 bases at J, with 17 bases between the two ends. This CDR3 has 14 residues. Looked up from germline, CDR1 is SNHLY and CDR2 is FYNNEI. The CDR3 sequence: CASSAGTPNWEQFF. The CDR3 nucleotides are TGTGCCAGCAGTGCGGGAACACCTAACTGGGAGCAGTTCTTC.

The chain has TRBV30 and TRBJ1-2; D is possibly TRBD1 (5 bases). This CDR3 contains 14 residues. In germline, CDR1 is GTSNPN, CDR2 SVGIG (reference sequence). The V end was cut by 0 bases, the J end by 4 bases, with 12 bases between. DNA of the CDR3: TGTGCCTGGAGTGTACAGGCATCTCGCTATGGCTACACCTTC. Protein product: CAWSVQASRYGYTF.